This T cell receptor (beta chain) was captured in a study of tumor-infiltrating lymphocytes in primary liver carcinoma. Overall study findings and caveats: Appearing in all five tumor regions was true of only about 8-25% of top clones. Relative to tumor region pairs, the tumor-adjacent and tumor-blood pairs showed overlap that was lower.

The CDR3 length is 14 residues. The input was 500 ng total RNA; TCR beta cDNA was made from it with a constant-region primer. Slightly modified ARM-PCR, run as three nested multiplex PCR rounds, produced the TCR beta libraries. Both of the initial two PCR rounds ran for 10 cycles and employed TRBV1-TRBV30 forward primers alongside a C-beta reverse primer. MiXCR, applied by TCRdb to the multiplex PCR reads, yields one record per CDR3 protein. Of under 85,000 distinct CDR3 sequences detected, 72% appear once; the ten largest clones hold 15% to 20%. Unsorted bulk tissue (roughly 17-33 mg) underwent RNA and DNA co-extraction. Each sampled tumor had five separate regions taken from it. Each of the tumor samples contained in excess of 75% viable tumor cells. Notes on this clonotype: Its antigen is not known.

The specimen sequenced was liver tumor tissue from sampling region 1. Subset given: tumor region T1, superior pole. This TCR was sampled from a man aged 35-49 years with primary liver carcinoma and hepatitis B virus infection. V gene TRBV12-3 or TRBV12-4 combines with J gene TRBJ1-5, with D perhaps TRBD1 or TRBD2 (5 bases each). The closer fit of TRBJ2-3 to the DNA end suggests the J call may be wrong. CDR3 loop: CASNFGQGEGPQYF. CDR3 DNA: TGTGCCAGCAATTTTGGGCAGGGCGAGGGGCCCCAGTATTTT.